Listed below are T cell receptor beta chains from one sample, sequenced in a study of CD8+ T cells in alopecia areata. Repertoires were generated with immunoSEQ multiplex PCR, while TCRdb's copy carries only in-frame clones and drops some. The sample lists roughly 200,000 clones; just over 55% were seen once. The sample comprised CD8+ T cells sorted from blood. These receptors all come from a human donor in good health. Both conserved end residues are part of each CDR3. The D gene is left open where the match is weak. Only part of the rows carry a size: once, few, many, or a class if the clone is expanded.

. | TRBJ2-6 | . | TRBV4-1 | CASSQRGTIGANVLTF | TGCGCCAGCAGCCAAAGAGGTACTATTGGGGCCAACGTCCTGACTTTC
. | TRBJ1-4 | . | TRBV4-1 | CASSQNVGRGWSGKLFF | TGCGCCAGCAGCCAAAATGTCGGTAGGGGGTGGAGCGGAAAACTGTTTTTT
. | TRBJ1-1 | . | TRBV10-3 | CAISERDTEAFF | TGTGCCATCAGTGAAAGGGACACTGAAGCTTTCTTT
. | TRBJ2-7 | TRBD1 | TRBV7-6 | CASSLARQGAPEQYF | TGTGCCAGCAGCTTGGCGCGACAGGGGGCACCGGAGCAGTACTTC
. | TRBJ2-5 | TRBD2 | TRBV9 | CASSVSASGGNPQETQYF | TGTGCCAGCAGCGTATCGGCTAGCGGGGGGAATCCCCAAGAGACCCAGTACTTC
. | TRBJ2-3 | . | TRBV29-1 | CSDTGFSDTQYF | TGCAGCGATACAGGATTTTCAGATACGCAGTATTTT
. | TRBJ2-7 | . | TRBV6-5 | CASSYRTDSYEQYF | TGTGCCAGCAGTTACAGGACGGACTCATACGAGCAGTACTTC
. | TRBJ1-6 | . | TRBV15 | CATSRVRSDNSPLHF | TGTGCCACCAGCAGAGTTAGGTCGGACAATTCACCCCTCCACTTT
few | TRBJ1-1 | TRBD1 | TRBV7-9 | CASSSGQGARTEAFF | TGTGCCAGCAGCTCGGGACAGGGGGCGCGTACTGAAGCTTTCTTT
. | TRBJ2-2 | . | TRBV25-1 | CASSVTGNTGELFF | TGTGCCAGCAGTGTAACAGGGAACACCGGGGAGCTGTTTTTT
few | TRBJ2-3 | . | TRBV7-2 | CASSLSGGADTQYF | TGTGCCAGCAGCTTAAGTGGGGGCGCAGATACGCAGTATTTT
. | TRBJ2-3 | . | TRBV15 | CATSRVRTVTSTDTQYF | TGTGCCACCAGCAGAGTGAGGACTGTAACTAGCACAGATACGCAGTATTTT
few | TRBJ2-5 | . | TRBV7-9 | CASSGRDRDHPTQYF | TGTGCCAGCAGCGGCCGGGATCGAGACCATCCGACCCAGTACTTC
few | TRBJ1-4 | . | TRBV19 | CASSIRTTTNEKLFF | TGTGCCAGTAGTATACGGACGACAACTAATGAAAAACTGTTTTTT
. | TRBJ1-6 | . | TRBV25-1 | CASSSGNSPLHF | TGTGCCAGCAGCTCAGGGAATTCACCCCTCCACTTT
. | TRBJ2-6 | . | TRBV5-1 | CASSLSKLADGANVLTF | TGCGCCAGCAGCTTATCAAAACTAGCTGACGGGGCCAACGTCCTGACTTTC
. | TRBJ1-5 | TRBD1 | TRBV30 | CAWRGQGSEPQHF | TGTGCCTGGAGGGGACAGGGGAGCGAGCCCCAGCATTTT